This entry lists 9 T cell receptor beta chains sequenced from one sample in a study of T cells in localized non-small cell lung cancer. Method: immunoSEQ multiplex PCR; TCRdb's copy keeps in-frame clones and lacks some. Of fewer than 45,000 clones in the sample, about 90% are singletons; the top ten hold about 2.6%. Sequencing was performed on peripheral blood, taken before any cancer treatment. Receptors originate from a female donor at least 60 years old with stage I squamous cell lung carcinoma.

This sequence joins TRBV4-3 and TRBJ2-7; D possibly corresponds to TRBD1 (6 bases). Trimming left V 2 bases short and J 9 bases short, with 8 bases between. CDR1 LGHNA and CDR2 YSLEER come from the germline V gene. The CDR3 spans 11 residues. The CDR3: CASSQQGRQYF. In DNA form, the CDR3 reads TGCGCCAGCAGCCAACAGGGGAGGCAGTACTTC.

The chain joins TRBV10-1 to TRBJ2-1; TRBD1 might be the D (5 bases). CDR3 length: 13 residues. Germline CDR1 and CDR2: WNHNN and SYGVQD (reference sequence). V lost 0 bases and J lost 8, with 8 bases in between. This CDR3 is CASSESGVYEQFF. CDR3 bases: TGCGCCAGCAGTGAGTCAGGGGTATATGAGCAGTTCTTC.

This clone was found once. The chain carries TRBV29-1 and TRBJ1-5, with 7 bases identical to TRBD1. CDR1 SQVTM and CDR2 ANQGSEA come from the germline V gene. This CDR3 has 13 amino acids. After removal of 6 bases from V and 5 bases from J, the junction contained 7 bases not matched to a gene. The chain's CDR3 is CSVRQGLDQPQHF. CDR3 nucleotide sequence: TGCAGCGTAAGACAGGGTCTAGATCAGCCCCAGCATTTT.

This chain connects TRBV7-2 to TRBJ1-2, with D possibly matching TRBD1 (5 bases). The V gene's germline CDR1 is SGHTA and CDR2 FQGNSA. Trimming stripped 4 bases from V and 4 bases from J, with 13 bases between. The CDR3 has 14 residues. CDR3: CASSSGGTAYGYTF. DNA for the CDR3: TGTGCCAGCAGCTCCGGGGGGACCGCCTATGGCTACACCTTC.

This sequence joins TRBV25-1 and TRBJ1-1, with a weak D call TRBD1 (6 bases). Trimming pared 4 bases from V and 4 bases from J, leaving 16 bases between. CDR3 length: 15 amino acids. The V gene's germline CDR1 is MGHDK and CDR2 SYGVNS. CDR3 region: CASSASTGGPTEAFF. As DNA, the CDR3 is TGTGCCAGCAGTGCCTCGACCGGGGGGCCCACTGAAGCTTTCTTT.

The chain uses TRBV5-6 and TRBJ1-2; D unresolved. This CDR3 region has 14 residues. Germline V CDR1 and CDR2: SGHDT, YYEEEE. V shed 4 bases and J shed 4 bases, with 14 bases lying between them. The CDR3 reads CASSGRMMGYGYTF. The CDR3 DNA is TGTGCCAGCAGCGGAAGGATGATGGGCTATGGCTACACCTTC.

The gene calls are TRBV6-5 and TRBJ2-1; unclear D gene. This CDR3 has 15 residues. The V and J ends lost 8 bases and 1 base respectively, with 15 bases between them. Germline CDR1 MNHEY, CDR2 SVGAGI. The CDR3: CASRPGGESYNEQFF. For the CDR3, the DNA is TGTGCCAGCCGTCCGGGCGGAGAGTCCTACAATGAGCAGTTCTTC.

This clone appeared a single time. This rearrangement joins TRBV5-4 to TRBJ2-7; D might be TRBD1 or TRBD2, each matching 6 bases. This CDR3 region has 16 residues. Trimming pared 2 bases from V and 0 bases from J, leaving 15 bases between. From germline, CDR1 is SGHNT and CDR2 YYREEE (reference sequence). The CDR3 bases are TGTGCCAGCAGCTTAAGAGGGGGGAGGAGCTCCTACGAGCAGTACTTC. Protein product: CASSLRGGRSSYEQYF.

The CDR3 bases are TGCGCCAGCAGCTGGGGACTAGCGGGAGGATATGAGCAGTTCTTC. This sequence encodes CASSWGLAGGYEQFF. This chain links TRBV5-1 with TRBJ2-1; the match to TRBD2 covers 15 bases. V trimming: 3 bases; J trimming: 8 bases; junction bases outside the gene matches: 3. Per the germline V gene, CDR1 is SGHRS and CDR2 is YFSETQ. The length of the CDR3 is 15 residues. Filled out from reference TRBV5-1 and TRBJ2-1, the complete variable domain reads KAGVTQTPRYLIKTRGQQVTLSCSPISGHRSVSWYQQTPGQGLQFLFEYFSETQRNKGNFPGRFSGRQFSNSRSEMNVSTLELGDSALYLCASSWGLAGGYEQFFGPGTRLTVL.